The 19 T cell receptor beta chains below all came from one sample that was sequenced in a study of Graves' ophthalmopathy and Graves' hyperthyroidism. From RNA, the CDR3 regions of TCR beta chains were amplified and sequenced. An opening RT-PCR round employed HTBI primers and preceded a second-round multiplex PCR. TCRdb used MiXCR to reprocess the multiplex PCR reads, holding one entry per CDR3 protein. The sample contains approximately 700,000 distinct CDR3 sequences, roughly 39% of which appear only once. Sequencing used peripheral blood. These receptors originate from an adult man with Graves' ophthalmopathy.

This clonotype showed up just a few times. V usage is TRBV5-6 and J usage is TRBJ1-1; D is uncertain. Germline CDR1 reads SGHDT; CDR2 reads YYEEEE. The CDR3 is 17 residues long. Trimming pared 0 bases from V and 4 bases from J, leaving 19 bases between. The chain's CDR3 is CASSLGNPIRGSTEAFF. CDR3 in DNA: TGTGCCAGCAGCTTGGGAAACCCAATTAGAGGGAGCACTGAAGCTTTCTTT.

This chain connects TRBV10-1 to TRBJ1-6; the match to TRBD1 covers 7 bases. There are 14 residues in the CDR3. V gave up 6 bases and J gave up 7 bases; unmatched junction bases: 6. Germline loops: CDR1 WNHNN, CDR2 SYGVQD (reference sequence). The CDR3: CASRQGVRNSPLHF. The DNA for the CDR3 is TGCGCCAGCAGGCAGGGGGTTCGAAATTCACCCCTCCACTTT.

This clonotype was picked up a small number of times. The chain employs TRBV20-1 and TRBJ1-6; 8 bases agree with TRBD1. This CDR3 contains 15 residues. The germline V gene has CDR1 DFQATT and CDR2 SNEGSKA (reference sequence). Unmatched junction bases numbered 6, after V lost 1 base and J lost 7 bases. The CDR3 spells CSARARTGYNSPLHF. The CDR3 DNA reads TGCAGTGCTAGAGCCCGGACAGGGTACAATTCACCCCTCCACTTT.

This clonotype was recorded many times. A junction boundary mismatches the germline segment, possibly from a read error. The chain uses TRBV7-9 and TRBJ1-1, with D unresolved. CDR1 and CDR2 (germline): SEHNR, FQNEAQ (reference sequence). The CDR3 length is 14 residues. CDR3 residues: CASSQVASLLEAFF. CDR3 in DNA: TGCGCCAGCAGCCAAGTGGCCAGCTTATTGGAAGCTTTCTTT.

This clonotype showed up many times. The chain employs TRBV7-6 and TRBJ2-5; D unresolved. The germline V gene encodes CDR1 SGHVS and CDR2 FNYEAQ. CDR3 size: 15 residues. V was shortened by 5 bases and J by 5 bases, with 18 bases between the two germline ends. The CDR3 protein is CASSPPGGDLETQYF. DNA for the CDR3: TGTGCCAGCAGCCCCCCGGGTGGCGATTTGGAGACCCAGTACTTC.

The rearrangement uses TRBV4-2 and TRBJ2-7; TRBD1 matches 7 bases. The CDR3 runs to 16 residues. The junction had 8 bases not matched to a gene; V was cut back by 1 base and J by 2 bases. The germline V gene has CDR1 LGHNA and CDR2 YNFKEQ. In nucleotides, the CDR3 is TGTGCCAGCAGCCAAGCTGGGGGACAGTATACCTACGAGCAGTACTTC. Its translation is CASSQAGGQYTYEQYF.

This clonotype has at least ten counts. The chain employs TRBV9 and TRBJ1-2, with D unclear. In germline, CDR1 is SGDLS, CDR2 YYNGEE. Trimming left V 0 bases short and J 4 bases short, with 13 bases between. The CDR3 runs 15 residues. The CDR3 DNA is TGTGCCAGCAGCGTAGGGGTGGGTACGAGCTATGGCTACACCTTC. Its protein is CASSVGVGTSYGYTF. The full variable domain, rest sourced from reference TRBV9 and TRBJ1-2, is DSGVTQTPKHLITATGQRVTLRCSPRSGDLSVYWYQQSLDQGLQFLIQYYNGEERAKGNILERFSAQQFPDLHSELNLSSLELGDSALYFCASSVGVGTSYGYTFGSGTRLTVV.

Only a few counts were recorded for this clonotype. The rearrangement joins TRBV5-8 to TRBJ1-2, with D perhaps matching TRBD1 (5 bases). The CDR3 contains 15 residues. Trimming took 0 bases from V and 1 from J, leaving 10 bases between them. From germline, CDR1 is SGHTS and CDR2 YDEGEE. The chain's CDR3 is CASSLVTGGNYGYTF. CDR3 in DNA: TGTGCCAGCAGCTTGGTAACAGGAGGTAACTATGGCTACACCTTC.

This clonotype was seen ten or more times. The chain has TRBV6-5 and TRBJ1-6; D not resolved. The CDR3 consists of 16 residues. Trimming removed 5 bases at V and 8 bases at J, with 19 bases between. Germline V gives CDR1 MNHEY, CDR2 SVGAGI. As DNA, the CDR3 is TGTGCCAGCAGTCCTACACATGTAGAGTCTGATTCACCCCTCCACTTT. Amino acid sequence: CASSPTHVESDSPLHF.

The chain employs TRBV5-8 and TRBJ2-7; possible D gene TRBD1, 5 bases. The CDR3 length is 15 residues. Germline V gene data show CDR1 as SGHTS and CDR2 as YDEGEE. V was shortened by 4 bases and J by 3 bases, with 17 bases between the two germline ends. CDR3 nucleotides: TGTGCCAGCAGCCCGACAGTCGGATCCTTCTACGAGCAGTACTTC. Protein sequence: CASSPTVGSFYEQYF.

The V and J genes are TRBV6-5 and TRBJ2-7; 8 bases align to TRBD2. CDR1 and CDR2 from the germline V gene are MNHEY and SVGAGI. The CDR3 contains 15 residues. Trimming at V came to 0 bases and at J to 3 bases, leaving 4 bases not matched to a gene. The CDR3 DNA is TGTGCCAGCAGTTACTCAAGACTAGCGAACTACGAGCAGTACTTC. Translating gives CASSYSRLANYEQYF.

The chain links TRBV7-6 to TRBJ2-7; 7 positions match TRBD1. The CDR3 contains 14 residues. The V gene end was trimmed by 5 bases and the J gene end by 4 bases; junction bases not matched to a gene: 8. Germline CDR1 reads SGHVS; CDR2 reads FNYEAQ. CDR3 sequence reads: CASSNPGQIYEQYF. The CDR3 DNA is TGTGCCAGCAGCAACCCGGGACAGATATACGAGCAGTACTTC.

This clonotype was seen ten or more times. J is TRBJ2-7 and V is TRBV5-1; TRBD1 matches at 7 bases. There are 14 residues in the CDR3. CDR1 SGHRS and CDR2 YFSETQ come from the germline V gene. After removal of 1 base from V and 1 base from J, the junction contained 2 bases not matched to a gene. As DNA, the CDR3 is TGCGCCAGCAGCTTGAAGGGGGCATCCTACGAGCAGTACTTC. Its translation: CASSLKGASYEQYF.

The chain has TRBV29-1 and TRBJ1-2, with D possibly matching TRBD1 (6 bases). There are 14 residues in the CDR3. Germline CDR1 and CDR2: SQVTM and ANQGSEA. Trimming stripped 4 bases from V and 2 bases from J, with 14 bases between. In nucleotides, the CDR3 is TGCAGCGTTGGAAGGGACATTAACAACTATGGCTACACCTTC. This gives the protein CSVGRDINNYGYTF.

In the case of this clonotype: A much larger clone lies one base from this, so it may be a read error. The V call is TRBV2, the J call TRBJ2-7, with TRBD1 matching 10 bases. Trimming removed 5 bases from V and 0 bases from J; junction bases left unmatched: 7. The CDR3 is made up of 16 amino acids. CDR1 is SNHLY and CDR2 is FYNNEI in the germline V gene. The CDR3 spells CASSPPGTGDSYEQYF. The CDR3 nucleotides are TGTGCCAGCAGTCCCCCTGGGACAGGGGACTCCTACGAGCAGTACTTC.

CDR3 sequence reads: CASGGGEAGANVLTF. As DNA, the CDR3 is TGCGCCAGTGGCGGGGGGGAAGCGGGGGCCAACGTCCTGACTTTC. This chain links TRBV10-2 with TRBJ2-6, with TRBD2 matching 9 bases. The junction had 7 bases not matched to a gene; V was cut back by 9 bases and J by 4 bases. This CDR3 is built from 15 residues. In germline, CDR1 is WSHSY, CDR2 SAAADI.

J is TRBJ1-1 and V is TRBV20-1; 9 nucleotides match TRBD1. Germline CDR1 is DFQATT and CDR2 is SNEGSKA (reference sequence). The ends lost 4 bases at V and 3 bases at J; junction bases unmatched: 6. CDR3 length: 14 amino acids. The CDR3 region is CSATSGQGDTEAFF. CDR3 coding DNA: TGCAGTGCTACCTCGGGACAGGGCGACACTGAAGCTTTCTTT.

This clonotype occurred many times. This chain uses TRBV6-5 with TRBJ2-5; tentative D call: TRBD1 (5 bases). Germline values: CDR1 MNHEY, CDR2 SVGAGI. Trimming took off 5 bases at V and 4 bases at J, with 14 bases between the two ends. The CDR3 has 14 residues. The CDR3 DNA follows: TGTGCCAGCAGTCCATCCGAAAGGGGAGAGACCCAGTACTTC. Protein product: CASSPSERGETQYF.

The chain uses TRBV2 and TRBJ2-1, with 9 nucleotides matching TRBD2. Germline CDR1 SNHLY, CDR2 FYNNEI. The V gene end was trimmed by 3 bases and the J gene end by 7 bases; junction bases not matched to a gene: 7. The CDR3 contains 15 residues. The CDR3 DNA reads as TGTGCCAGCAGTGATACTGGCGGGAGGGTTAATGAGCAGTTCTTC. Its protein product is CASSDTGGRVNEQFF.